The 26 T cell receptor beta chains given below trace back to one sample, sequenced in a study of T cells in localized non-small cell lung cancer. TCRdb keeps only in-frame clones here, not all; method: immunoSEQ multiplex PCR. The data show around 16,000 clones, around 91% seen once. The sample here was peripheral blood, taken before any cancer treatment. The receptors come from a female donor older than 55 with stage III squamous cell lung carcinoma.

This clone was detected once. This sequence joins TRBV10-1 and TRBJ1-6, with D perhaps matching TRBD1 (5 bases). Germline assignment: CDR1 WNHNN and CDR2 SYGVQD (reference sequence). Trimming took off 4 bases at V and 8 bases at J, with 21 bases between the two ends. This CDR3 has 17 residues. The CDR3 loop is CASSAVGAGPRDSPLHF. CDR3 bases: TGCGCCAGCAGTGCGGTCGGGGCAGGCCCTCGGGATTCACCCCTCCACTTT.

J is TRBJ2-1 and V is TRBV12-5; a possible D gene is TRBD1 (5 bases). The germline CDR1 and CDR2 sequences are LGHNT and FRNRAP. The CDR3 consists of 14 residues. Trimming left V 1 base short and J 7 bases short, with 11 bases between. The CDR3 coding sequence is TGTGCTAGTGGTTTGGCAGGGAATAGAAATGAGCAGTTCTTC. Residues: CASGLAGNRNEQFF.

The genes are TRBV29-1 and TRBJ2-2; D possibly corresponds to TRBD2 (7 bases). Trimming shortened V by 6 bases and J by 7 bases, and 15 bases separated the two germline ends. The V gene's germline CDR1 is SQVTM and CDR2 ANQGSEA. This CDR3 is built from 13 residues. The CDR3 bases are TGCAGCGTGGGAGGGGGGCTGATCGGGGAGCTGTTTTTT. Amino acid sequence: CSVGGGLIGELFF.

The CDR3 DNA follows: TGTGCCAGCAACCTGAATGGACAGCAGTTCTTC. It yields the protein CASNLNGQQFF. The chain carries TRBV6-5 and TRBJ2-1, with D uncertain. Trimming stripped 7 bases from V and 11 bases from J, with 12 bases between. The CDR3 spans 11 residues. Germline V gene sequence: CDR1 MNHEY, CDR2 SVGAGI.

In its sample, this clone was seen once. The gene calls are TRBV10-2 and TRBJ2-3; 7 bases are a match to TRBD1. The CDR3 covers 15 residues. Germline CDR1 reads WSHSY; CDR2 reads SAAADI. V trimming: 5 bases; J trimming: 0 bases; junction bases outside the gene matches: 5. The DNA of the CDR3 is TGCGCCAGCAGTAGGGACAGTGCTAGCACAGATACGCAGTATTTT. This encodes CASSRDSASTDTQYF.

V gene TRBV6-5 combines with J gene TRBJ1-2, with D possibly TRBD1 on 5 matching bases. The ends were cut back, 0 bases at V and 4 bases at J, with 9 bases in the middle. Germline V CDR1 and CDR2: MNHEY, SVGAGI. This CDR3 comprises 14 residues. The CDR3 reads CASSYSDRVYGYTF. CDR3 nucleotides: TGTGCCAGCAGTTACTCCGACAGAGTCTATGGCTACACCTTC.

V gene TRBV4-1 combines with J gene TRBJ2-5; either TRBD1 or TRBD2 may fit D (5 bases each). The CDR3 sequence is 16 residues long. V was shortened by 1 base and J by 5 bases, with 17 bases between the two germline ends. The V gene's germline CDR1 is MGHRA and CDR2 YSYEKL. The DNA of the CDR3 is TGCGCCAGCAGCCAAGTGGGGACCGGGCCCCAGGAGACCCAGTACTTC. It codes for CASSQVGTGPQETQYF.

The gene calls are TRBV23-1 and TRBJ2-3; 7 positions agree with TRBD2. TRBV23-1 is annotated as an ORF whose role is uncertain. This CDR3 comprises 15 residues. Trimming cost V 8 bases and J 4 bases; bases outside gene matches: 12. Written as DNA, the CDR3 is TGCGCCAGCCGACCGCGGACTAGGCCCGCAGATACGCAGTATTTT. Translating it yields CASRPRTRPADTQYF.

This rearrangement joins TRBV7-9 to TRBJ1-2, with a possible D match to TRBD1 (6 bases). V lost 1 base, J lost 8 bases, and 20 bases lay in between. Germline CDR1 reads SEHNR; CDR2 reads FQNEAQ (reference sequence). The CDR3 is 16 amino acids. This chain's CDR3 is CASSLDRASGSRGYTF. DNA for the CDR3: TGTGCCAGCAGCTTAGACAGGGCCAGCGGGTCGCGGGGCTACACCTTC.

This rearrangement joins TRBV5-4 to TRBJ2-2, with 8 positions matching TRBD2. This CDR3 has 14 residues. Unmatched junction bases numbered 0, after V lost 1 base and J lost 4 bases. CDR1 SGHNT and CDR2 YYREEE come from the germline V gene (reference sequence). Here the CDR3 reads CASSLTSGTGELFF. The CDR3 nucleotides are TGTGCCAGCAGCTTGACTAGCGGCACCGGGGAGCTGTTTTTT. Full variable domain (rest looked up from reference TRBV5-4 and TRBJ2-2): ETGVTQSPTHLIKTRGQQVTLRCSSQSGHNTVSWYQQALGQGPQFIFQYYREEENGRGNFPPRFSGLQFPNYSSELNVNALELDDSALYLCASSLTSGTGELFFGEGSRLTVL.

The rearrangement uses TRBV2 and TRBJ2-5, with TRBD2 matching 8 bases. Trimming cost V 5 bases and J 7 bases; bases outside gene matches: 3. This CDR3 contains 12 residues. Germline V gene lookup returns CDR1 SNHLY and CDR2 FYNNEI. CDR3 amino acids: CASSTSGLTQYF. The DNA of the CDR3 is TGTGCCAGCAGTACTAGCGGTCTGACCCAGTACTTC.

The chain joins TRBV10-3 to TRBJ2-3, with D possibly being TRBD2 (6 bases). This CDR3 comprises 14 residues. With 6 bases removed from V and 1 base from J, the gap between germline ends came to 11 bases. From germline, CDR1 is ENHRY and CDR2 SYGVKD. CDR3 sequence reads: CAISRGSGTDTQYF. CDR3 nucleotide sequence: TGTGCCATCAGCCGGGGGTCGGGCACAGATACGCAGTATTTT.

This clone was counted a single time. The rearrangement uses TRBV12-2 and TRBJ1-5; the D call of TRBD1 is as the table states it, not checked on the DNA. TRBV12-2 is classified as a pseudogene. This CDR3 has 18 amino acids. Here the CDR3 reads CASRLLTGEFRSNQPQHF. CDR3 nucleotide sequence: TGTGCAAGTCGCCTGCTGACAGGGGAATTTAGGAGCAATCAGCCCCAGCATTTT.

The rearrangement uses TRBV6-5 and TRBJ2-7, with TRBD1 matching over 9 bases. Germline-derived CDR1 and CDR2 are MNHEY and SVGAGI. The CDR3 contains 14 residues. With 5 bases clipped from V and 4 bases from J, the junction kept 6 bases outside the gene matches. The CDR3 DNA reads as TGTGCCAGCAGTACTCCGACAGGGGGGTACGAGCAGTACTTC. It specifies CASSTPTGGYEQYF.

The chain is built from TRBV4-2 and TRBJ1-1, with D perhaps matching TRBD1 (6 bases). Trimming removed 1 base at V and 5 bases at J, with 14 bases between. CDR3 size: 15 residues. The germline CDR1 and CDR2 sequences are LGHNA and YNFKEQ. CDR3 residues: CASSQARGGWTEAFF. CDR3 sequence (DNA): TGTGCCAGCAGCCAAGCAAGAGGGGGTTGGACTGAAGCTTTCTTT.

This sequence joins TRBV30 and TRBJ1-3; D may be TRBD1 (5 bases). There are 13 residues in the CDR3. CDR1 is GTSNPN and CDR2 is SVGIG in the germline V gene (reference sequence). V was trimmed by 0 bases and J by 7 bases, leaving 10 bases between them. The CDR3 DNA follows: TGTGCCTGGAGTGTAAACGGGGGGAACACCATATATTTT. Protein product: CAWSVNGGNTIYF.

The chain combines TRBV7-2 with TRBJ2-2, with TRBD2 matching over 10 bases. Germline V gene lookup returns CDR1 SGHTA and CDR2 FQGNSA. V lost 5 bases and J lost 6; bases outside the gene matches: 18. The CDR3 consists of 19 residues. This CDR3 is CASSPLPLSSGRRAGELFF. DNA for the CDR3: TGTGCCAGCAGCCCTCTACCGCTGTCTAGCGGGAGAAGGGCCGGGGAGCTGTTTTTT.

The chain is built from TRBV7-2 and TRBJ2-3; 13 nucleotides match TRBD2. After removal of 5 bases from V and 5 bases from J, the junction contained 7 bases not matched to a gene. Germline CDR1 reads SGHTA; CDR2 reads FQGNSA. This CDR3 is 16 amino acids long. The CDR3 coding sequence is TGTGCCAGCAGCCCCTTACTAGCGGGGGGGGGAGATACGCAGTATTTT. This sequence encodes CASSPLLAGGGDTQYF.

The CDR3 nucleotides read TGTGCCAGCAGTGAAAACGGGCAGGACAATCAGCCCCAGCATTTT. As protein: CASSENGQDNQPQHF. This chain uses TRBV6-1 with TRBJ1-5; unclear D gene. CDR1 and CDR2 (germline): MNHNS, SASEGT. CDR3 length: 15 amino acids. Trimming removed 2 bases at V and 3 bases at J, with 11 bases between.

In this sample, this clone turned up a few times. At the DNA level, this CDR3 is encoded by other sequences in the same sample as well. V usage is TRBV7-6 and J usage is TRBJ2-1, with 11 bases aligning to TRBD2. Germline V gives CDR1 SGHVS, CDR2 FNYEAQ. The CDR3 totals 15 residues. V shed 5 bases, J shed 10 bases, and the junction held 10 bases outside the gene matches. In nucleotides, the CDR3 is TGTGCCAGCAGCCGCGATAGCGGGGGGGCCGGGGAGCAGTTCTTC. It encodes CASSRDSGGAGEQFF.

This chain connects TRBV28 to TRBJ2-5, with 9 bases matching TRBD1. CDR1 is MDHEN and CDR2 is SYDVKM in the germline V gene. Trimming removed 5 bases from V and 6 bases from J; junction bases left unmatched: 10. The CDR3 length is 15 residues. CDR3 coding DNA: TGTGCCAGCAGTCCGGGGACAGGGTCGAGGAAGACCCAGTACTTC. Encoded protein: CASSPGTGSRKTQYF. Drawing the rest from reference TRBV28 and TRBJ2-5, the complete variable domain is DVKVTQSSRYLVKRTGEKVFLECVQDMDHENMFWYRQDPGLGLRLIYFSYDVKMKEKGDIPEGYSVSREKKERFSLILESASTNQTSMYLCASSPGTGSRKTQYFGPGTRLLVL.

The chain links TRBV5-1 to TRBJ2-3; the D gene is possibly TRBD2 (5 bases). CDR3 length: 15 amino acids. V dropped 0 bases and J dropped 1 base, with 9 bases sitting between them. The germline CDR1 and CDR2 sequences are SGHRS and YFSETQ. In DNA form, the CDR3 reads TGCGCCAGCAGCTTGGGGAGGTCGGGCACAGATACGCAGTATTTT. Translated, it gives CASSLGRSGTDTQYF.

The chain carries TRBV18 and TRBJ1-1; no reliable D call. Germline V CDR1 and CDR2: KGHSH, LQKENI. CDR3 length: 13 residues. V was trimmed by 2 bases and J by 1 base, leaving 5 bases between them. CDR3 nucleotide sequence: TGTGCCAGCTCACCAGGGCCGAACACTGAAGCTTTCTTT. This gives the protein CASSPGPNTEAFF.

The J gene is TRBJ1-2, the V gene TRBV30; the match to TRBD1 covers 9 bases. Germline assignment: CDR1 GTSNPN and CDR2 SVGIG (reference sequence). The V gene end was trimmed by 7 bases and the J gene end by 1 base; junction bases not matched to a gene: 7. This CDR3 has 14 residues. Here the CDR3 reads CAYEGTGLNYGYTF. CDR3 sequence (DNA): TGTGCCTATGAGGGGACAGGGCTTAACTATGGCTACACCTTC.

J is TRBJ2-1 and V is TRBV29-1; D is uncertain. Germline V lookup: CDR1 SQVTM, CDR2 ANQGSEA. The CDR3 extends over 15 amino acids. Trimming pared 6 bases from V and 7 bases from J, leaving 22 bases between. CDR3 region: CSVHWMMSPTNEQFF. The CDR3 DNA reads TGCAGCGTCCATTGGATGATGAGTCCTACTAATGAGCAGTTCTTC.

V gene TRBV7-9 combines with J gene TRBJ2-2, with D perhaps matching TRBD2 (5 bases). V lost 7 bases and J lost 6, with 15 bases in between. CDR3 length: 14 amino acids. The germline gives CDR1 SEHNR, CDR2 FQNEAQ (reference sequence). CDR3 sequence: CASTGLANAGELFF. In DNA, the CDR3 is TGTGCCAGCACCGGGCTAGCTAACGCCGGGGAGCTGTTTTTT.